The next 8 T cell receptor beta chains were all read from a single sample in a study of blood T cell repertoires in COVID-19. The method was immunoSEQ multiplex PCR; TCRdb's version includes in-frame clones alone and lacks a portion of them. The sample lists 55,000 to 70,000 clones, roughly 84% occurring once. The sequenced material came from peripheral blood. These TCRs come from a woman younger than 30 with acute or convalescent COVID-19.

In this sample, this clone turned up a few times. V is TRBV25-1 and J is TRBJ1-2; D might be TRBD1 (6 bases). V was cut by 4 bases and J by 3 bases, with 12 bases left in between. The germline V gene encodes CDR1 MGHDK and CDR2 SYGVNS. CDR3 size: 14 residues. The CDR3 sequence: CASSGGQLDYGYTF. The CDR3 DNA reads as TGTGCCAGCAGTGGAGGACAGTTAGACTATGGCTACACCTTC.

The chain links TRBV4-3 to TRBJ2-1, with TRBD2 identical over 8 bases. CDR1 and CDR2 from the germline V gene are LGHNA and YSLEER. After removal of 0 bases from V and 6 bases from J, the junction contained 4 bases not matched to a gene. This CDR3 is built from 15 residues. CDR3: CASSQDLGTSNEQFF. The CDR3 nucleotides read TGCGCCAGCAGCCAAGACCTCGGGACTAGCAATGAGCAGTTCTTC.

The CDR3 reads CASSGPSGDEQYF. The CDR3 bases are TGTGCCAGCAGCGGCCCTAGCGGGGACGAGCAGTACTTC. The chain recombines TRBV9 with TRBJ2-7; 9 bases agree with TRBD2. CDR3 length equals 13 residues. J lost 5 bases, V lost 3 bases, and 3 bases had no gene match. CDR1 and CDR2 from the germline V gene are SGDLS and YYNGEE. The full variable domain, completed using reference TRBV9 and TRBJ2-7, is DSGVTQTPKHLITATGQRVTLRCSPRSGDLSVYWYQQSLDQGLQFLIQYYNGEERAKGNILERFSAQQFPDLHSELNLSSLELGDSALYFCASSGPSGDEQYFGPGTRLTVT.

The chain recombines TRBV2 with TRBJ2-2; 7 bases are shared with TRBD2. CDR3 length: 15 residues. Germline V CDR1 and CDR2: SNHLY, FYNNEI. Trimming cost V 2 bases and J 7 bases; bases outside gene matches: 7. The CDR3 loop is CASSETVPGGGELFF. The DNA of the CDR3 is TGTGCCAGCAGTGAAACGGTGCCGGGGGGCGGGGAGCTGTTTTTT.

V usage is TRBV5-1 and J usage is TRBJ2-2; 8 bases fit TRBD2. Per germline, CDR1 SGHRS and CDR2 YFSETQ. The CDR3 extends over 17 amino acids. V gave up 3 bases and J gave up 6 bases; unmatched junction bases: 13. The CDR3 here is CASSWGGGPSVPGELFF. CDR3 DNA sequence: TGCGCCAGCAGCTGGGGCGGGGGGCCCTCAGTTCCCGGGGAGCTGTTTTTT.

In regard to this clone: At one of its ends the junction is not consistent with the germline gene, which may arise from a read error. J is TRBJ2-7 and V is TRBV15, with 10 positions matching TRBD1. The germline V gene encodes CDR1 LNHNV and CDR2 YYDKDF (reference sequence). The CDR3 runs to 16 residues. CDR3: CATSRFRQGASNEQYF. The CDR3 DNA reads TGTGCCACCAGCAGATTCCGACAGGGGGCCTCCAACGAGCAGTACTTC.

The chain recombines TRBV6-6 with TRBJ1-2; 9 bases fit TRBD1. Germline CDR1 and CDR2: MNHNY and SVGAGI (reference sequence). The J segment lost 7 bases and the V segment lost 5 bases, leaving 11 bases of the junction unmatched. The CDR3 has 15 amino acids. In nucleotides, the CDR3 is TGTGCCAGCAGTACGCCGAGGACAGGGGTTTTTGGCTACACCTTC. It translates to CASSTPRTGVFGYTF.

The rearrangement uses TRBV7-2 and TRBJ2-5, with TRBD2 identical over 7 bases. The CDR3 runs 14 residues. Germline V CDR1 and CDR2: SGHTA, FQGNSA. J gave up 5 bases and V 0 bases, and 3 bases lay outside the gene matches. The CDR3 region has the DNA TGTGCCAGCAGCTTAGCGGGAGGGAGGGAGACCCAGTACTTC. Protein sequence: CASSLAGGRETQYF.